This T cell receptor (beta chain) was captured by sequencing in a study of CD8+ T cells in alopecia areata. Study-level information: Twice a day, 5 to 10 mg of oral tofacitinib was administered to treated patients.

For this clone: The antigen remains unidentified.

Broader study findings: Relative to normal scalp, lesional scalp, especially alopecia totalis/universalis, showed higher clonality. Sequencing of scalp tissue also captures the resident alphabeta T cells of normal skin.

Noted treatment: oral pan-JAK inhibitor, 5-10 mg twice daily. Sequencing used cDNA as its template, made by extracting RNA and reverse transcribing it. Generated by immunoSEQ multiplex PCR, the TCRdb table keeps only in-frame clones and is missing some. The table has approximately 110,000 clones, 56% seen once; the top ten hold more than 3%. Trimming took 4 bases from V and 3 from J, leaving 6 bases between them. Per germline, CDR1 DFQATT and CDR2 SNEGSKA (reference sequence). The CDR3 loop spans 11 amino acids. The sample in question was CD4+ T cells sorted from blood, obtained at week 24, from a patient treated with tofacitinib. The V and J genes are TRBV20-1 and TRBJ1-1; a possible D gene is TRBD1 (6 bases). The TCR sequence derives from a human donor with alopecia areata. Here the CDR3 reads CSATGDTEAFF. The DNA of the CDR3 is TGCAGTGCTACAGGGGACACTGAAGCTTTCTTT.